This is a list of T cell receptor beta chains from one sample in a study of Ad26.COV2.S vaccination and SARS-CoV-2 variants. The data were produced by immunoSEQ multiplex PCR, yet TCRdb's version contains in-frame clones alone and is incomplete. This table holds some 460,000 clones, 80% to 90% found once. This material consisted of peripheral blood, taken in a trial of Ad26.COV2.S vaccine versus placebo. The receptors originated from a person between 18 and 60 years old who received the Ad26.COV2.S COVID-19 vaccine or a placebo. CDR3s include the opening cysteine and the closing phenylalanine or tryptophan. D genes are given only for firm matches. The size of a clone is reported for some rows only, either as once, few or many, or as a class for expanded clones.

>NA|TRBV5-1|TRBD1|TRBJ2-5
CASRWSGTGFWGQETQYF
TGCGCCAGCAGATGGTCCGGGACAGGGTTCTGGGGTCAAGAGACCCAGTACTTC
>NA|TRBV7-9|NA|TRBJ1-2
CASSPIGRYSSKANGYTF
TGTGCCAGCAGCCCTATAGGCCGCTACAGCTCCAAGGCTAATGGCTACACCTTC
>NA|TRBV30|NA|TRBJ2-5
CAWSRLGETQYF
TGTGCCTGGTCGAGGTTGGGGGAGACCCAGTACTTC
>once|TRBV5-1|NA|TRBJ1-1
CASSYYPGQFQNTEAFF
TGCGCCAGCAGTTACTACCCCGGACAGTTCCAGAACACTGAAGCTTTCTTT
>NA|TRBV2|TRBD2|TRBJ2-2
CARETSGGTNTGELFF
TGTGCCAGAGAGACTAGCGGGGGGACGAACACCGGGGAGCTGTTTTTT
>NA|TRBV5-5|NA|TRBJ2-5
CASSLVSAQETQYF
TGTGCCAGCAGCTTGGTTAGCGCTCAAGAGACCCAGTACTTC
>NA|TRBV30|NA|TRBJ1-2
CAWSAGTSYRISYGYTF
TGTGCCTGGAGTGCCGGGACTTCCTACCGTATCTCCTATGGCTACACCTTC
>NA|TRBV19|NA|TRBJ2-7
CASSAGASDYEQYF
TGTGCGAGTTCCGCGGGGGCCTCTGACTACGAGCAGTACTTC
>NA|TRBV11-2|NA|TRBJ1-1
CASRPHADTEAFF
TGTGCCAGCAGGCCTCACGCCGACACTGAAGCTTTCTTT
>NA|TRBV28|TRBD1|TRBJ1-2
CASSLVGQGRGYTF
TGTGCCAGCAGTTTGGTGGGACAGGGACGTGGCTACACCTTC
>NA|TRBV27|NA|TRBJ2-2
CASGGTGELFF
TGTGCCAGCGGGGGCACCGGGGAGCTGTTTTTT
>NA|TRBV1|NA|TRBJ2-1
CTSSRDYLVNEQFF
TGCACCAGCAGCCGTGACTATCTAGTCAATGAGCAGTTCTTC
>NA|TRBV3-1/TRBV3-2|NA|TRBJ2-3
CASSHTPGTDTQYF
TGTGCCAGCAGCCATACACCAGGGACAGATACGCAGTATTTT
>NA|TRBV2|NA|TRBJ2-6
CASSWSNLSSGANVLTF
TGTGCCAGCAGTTGGTCCAATCTAAGCTCTGGGGCCAACGTCCTGACTTTC
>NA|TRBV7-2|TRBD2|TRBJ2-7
CASSLDGGGGYEQYF
TGTGCCAGCAGCTTAGATGGCGGCGGGGGCTACGAGCAGTACTTC
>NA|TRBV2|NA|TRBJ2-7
CASRGGEQYF
TGTGCCAGCCGCGGCGGGGAGCAGTACTTC
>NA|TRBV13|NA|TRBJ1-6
CASSLGRTVNSPLHF
TGTGCCAGCAGCTTGGGGCGGACAGTCAATTCACCCCTCCACTTT
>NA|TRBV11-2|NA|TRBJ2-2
CASSSRGRHSNTGELFF
TGTGCCAGCAGCTCTCGAGGGCGGCACTCGAACACCGGGGAGCTGTTTTTT
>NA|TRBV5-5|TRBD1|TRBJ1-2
CASKPGQGHRDYGYTF
TGTGCCAGCAAGCCGGGACAGGGTCATAGGGACTATGGCTACACCTTC
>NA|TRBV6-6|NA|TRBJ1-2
CASSYSVWDPGEGYTF
TGTGCCAGCAGTTACTCGGTTTGGGACCCCGGAGAAGGCTACACCTTC
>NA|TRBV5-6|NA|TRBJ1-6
CASSLWFGRVNSPLHF
TGTGCCAGCAGCTTGTGGTTTGGCAGGGTAAATTCACCCCTCCACTTT
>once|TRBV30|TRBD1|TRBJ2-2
CAWTRGQGTPGELFF
TGTGCCTGGACCAGGGGACAGGGTACGCCCGGGGAGCTGTTTTTT
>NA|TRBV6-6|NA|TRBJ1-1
CASSYPGQGNTEAFF
TGTGCCAGCAGTTACCCGGGGCAGGGGAACACTGAAGCTTTCTTT
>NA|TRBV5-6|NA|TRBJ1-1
CASSLGSSTEAFF
TGTGCCAGCAGCTTGGGGAGTAGCACTGAAGCTTTCTTT
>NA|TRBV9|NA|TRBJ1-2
CASSVRDTSQTLDGYTF
TGTGCCAGCAGCGTAAGGGACACTAGCCAAACCCTCGATGGCTACACCTTC
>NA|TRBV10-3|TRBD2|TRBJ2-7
CAISDGLAGEAYEQYF
TGTGCCATCAGTGACGGACTAGCGGGAGAAGCCTACGAGCAGTACTTC
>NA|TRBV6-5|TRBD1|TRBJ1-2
CASSYDREDYGYTF
TGTGCCAGCAGTTATGACAGGGAGGACTATGGCTACACCTTC
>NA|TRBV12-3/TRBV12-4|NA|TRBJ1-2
CASSLGVNYGYTF
TGTGCCAGCAGTCTAGGGGTAAACTATGGCTACACCTTC
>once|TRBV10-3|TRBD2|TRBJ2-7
CAISDDLGTSGSSYEQYF
TGTGCCATCAGTGATGATTTGGGGACTAGCGGGAGCTCCTACGAGCAGTACTTC
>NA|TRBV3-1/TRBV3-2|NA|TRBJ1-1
CASSQGSPPLNTEAFF
TGTGCCAGCAGCCAGGGCAGCCCACCCCTGAACACTGAAGCTTTCTTT
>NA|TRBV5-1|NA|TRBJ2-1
CASSLKWDSSYNEQFF
TGCGCCAGCAGCTTGAAATGGGACTCTTCCTACAATGAGCAGTTCTTC
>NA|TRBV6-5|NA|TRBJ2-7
CASSQHRYEQYF
TGTGCCAGCAGCCAACATAGATACGAGCAGTACTTC
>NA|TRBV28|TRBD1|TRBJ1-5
CASNDRGGNQPQHF
TGTGCCAGCAATGACAGGGGCGGCAATCAGCCCCAGCATTTT
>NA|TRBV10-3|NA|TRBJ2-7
CAISDGLVAYEQYF
TGTGCCATCAGTGACGGGCTAGTTGCCTACGAGCAGTACTTC
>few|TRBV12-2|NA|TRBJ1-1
CASRLGLSLPGTEAFF
TGTGCAAGTCGCTTAGGGTTGTCCCTCCCTGGGACTGAAGCTTTCTTT
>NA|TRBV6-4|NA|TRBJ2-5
CASRAATGHQETQYF
TGTGCCAGCAGGGCGGCAACGGGTCACCAAGAGACCCAGTACTTC
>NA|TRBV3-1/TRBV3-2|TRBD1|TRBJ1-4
CASSRAGGLTNEKLFF
TGTGCCAGCAGCCGAGCAGGGGGGCTGACTAATGAAAAACTGTTTTTT
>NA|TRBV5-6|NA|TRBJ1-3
CASSPGFTGNTIYF
TGTGCCAGCAGCCCAGGGTTTACTGGAAACACCATATATTTT
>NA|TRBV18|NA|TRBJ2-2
CASSLVPGRGRGGELFF
TGTGCCAGCTCACTCGTCCCGGGACGGGGGCGCGGCGGGGAGCTGTTTTTT
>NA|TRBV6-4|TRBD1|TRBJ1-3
CASSGLQGSGNTIYF
TGTGCCAGCAGTGGTTTACAGGGGAGCGGAAACACCATATATTTT
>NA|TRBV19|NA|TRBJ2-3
CASSEGGGSTDTQYF
TGTGCCAGTAGTGAAGGAGGGGGAAGCACAGATACGCAGTATTTT
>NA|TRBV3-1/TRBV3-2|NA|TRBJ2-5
CASSQVTPVPTQYF
TGTGCCAGCAGCCAAGTTACCCCAGTACCCACCCAGTACTTC
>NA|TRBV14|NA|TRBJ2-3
CASSQVGGPDTQYF
TGTGCCAGCAGCCAAGTGGGGGGACCAGATACGCAGTATTTT
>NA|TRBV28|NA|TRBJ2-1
CASTKRNNEQFF
TGTGCCAGCACTAAGCGGAACAATGAGCAGTTCTTC
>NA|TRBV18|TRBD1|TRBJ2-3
CASSPTNRGATDTQYF
TGTGCCAGCTCACCGACCAACAGGGGGGCCACAGATACGCAGTATTTT
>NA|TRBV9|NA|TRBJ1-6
CASSVGGQNSPLHF
TGTGCCAGCAGCGTGGGGGGGCAGAATTCACCCCTCCACTTT
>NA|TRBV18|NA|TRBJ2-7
CASSPLRSSRISSYEQYF
TGTGCCAGCTCACCACTTCGTTCCAGCCGAATAAGCTCCTACGAGCAGTACTTC
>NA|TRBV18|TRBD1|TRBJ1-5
CASSPRQGANQPQHF
TGTGCCAGCTCACCACGACAGGGCGCCAATCAGCCCCAGCATTTT
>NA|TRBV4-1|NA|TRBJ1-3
CASSQEFHSGNTIYF
TGCGCCAGCAGCCAAGAATTCCACTCTGGAAACACCATATATTTT
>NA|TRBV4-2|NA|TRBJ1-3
CASSQVSFGGAAGNTIYF
TGTGCCAGCAGCCAAGTTTCATTCGGGGGAGCAGCTGGAAACACCATATATTTT
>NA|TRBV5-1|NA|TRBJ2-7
CASSLVGGGSEQYF
TGCGCCAGCAGCTTGGTGGGGGGCGGTTCCGAGCAGTACTTC
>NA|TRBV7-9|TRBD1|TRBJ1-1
CASIRPGTGVGTEAFF
TGTGCCAGCATCCGACCGGGGACAGGGGTTGGTACTGAAGCTTTCTTT
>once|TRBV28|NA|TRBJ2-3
CASSYRQTGTDTQYF
TGTGCCAGCAGCTACCGACAGACTGGCACAGATACGCAGTATTTT
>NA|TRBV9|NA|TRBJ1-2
CASSVALEGGYGYTF
TGTGCCAGCAGCGTAGCTTTGGAGGGGGGCTATGGCTACACCTTC